This T cell receptor beta chain is drawn from a study of T cells in Graves' hyperthyroidism and ophthalmopathy. General observations from the study: The blood repertoire included most of the expanded thyroid clonotypes above 0.001.

Each 10 ml fresh peripheral blood draw supplied the PBMCs. The V end lost 7 bases, the J end lost 0 bases, and 12 bases lay between the germline ends. CDR3 length: 14 residues. Germline CDR1 reads GTSNPN; CDR2 reads SVGIG (reference sequence). Amplified TCR beta CDR3 regions came from RNA transcripts. HTBI primers drove first-round RT-PCR of the TCR CDR3. A single record per CDR3 protein comes from TCRdb applying MiXCR to the multiplex PCR reads. The sample comprises about 250,000 distinct CDR3 sequences, roughly 22% of which are singletons, and around 62% rests with the top ten. This clonotype came up many times. Its antigen remains unidentified.

The sample taken for sequencing was blood. This sequence joins TRBV30 and TRBJ2-2, with TRBD1 as a possible D gene (6 bases). The sequence was obtained from a man aged 25-45 years with Graves' ophthalmopathy. The chain's CDR3 is CASRGHPNTGELFF. The CDR3 nucleotides read TGTGCCTCACGGGGACACCCGAACACCGGGGAGCTGTTTTTT.